The rows below give T cell receptor beta chains drawn from one sample of a study of Ad26.COV2.S vaccination and SARS-CoV-2 variants. The assay was immunoSEQ multiplex PCR, and TCRdb's table has in-frame clones only and misses some. Of about 350,000 clones listed, approximately 86% are singletons. The material was peripheral blood, obtained in a trial of Ad26.COV2.S vaccine versus placebo. The source is a person between 18 and 60 years old who received the Ad26.COV2.S COVID-19 vaccine or a placebo. The CDR3 runs from the conserved cysteine through the conserved F or W. A D gene is named only where the DNA matches it firmly. A clone size is listed for some rows: how often the clone was seen (once, few, many), or a class if it is expanded.

j_gene,v_gene,d_gene,abundance,CDR3aa,CDR3nt
TRBJ2-5,TRBV2,NA,NA,CASSGLSEGTQYF,TGTGCCAGCAGCGGTCTAAGCGAAGGGACCCAGTACTTC
TRBJ1-1,TRBV7-9,NA,NA,CASSLSRQGITEAFF,TGTGCCAGCAGCTTAAGCCGTCAAGGGATCACTGAAGCTTTCTTT
TRBJ2-7,TRBV4-1,NA,few,CASSQGQGTGEQYF,TGCGCCAGCAGCCAGGGGCAGGGGACGGGCGAGCAGTACTTC
TRBJ1-3,TRBV18,NA,NA,CASSRGSGIGNTIYF,TGTGCCAGCTCACGCGGGTCCGGCATCGGAAACACCATATATTTT
TRBJ2-1,TRBV27,TRBD2,NA,CASSLVGTSGSNEQFF,TGTGCCAGCAGTTTAGTCGGGACTAGCGGGAGTAATGAGCAGTTCTTC
TRBJ2-7,TRBV19,TRBD1,few,CASSIDRGLREQYF,TGTGCCAGTAGTATCGACAGGGGGCTGCGAGAGCAGTACTTC
TRBJ2-3,TRBV5-6,NA,once,CASSSGGWTDTQYF,TGTGCCAGCAGCTCCGGGGGTTGGACAGATACGCAGTATTTT
TRBJ2-5,TRBV28,NA,NA,CASSSPGEAEETQYF,TGTGCCAGCAGTTCACCGGGAGAGGCTGAAGAGACCCAGTACTTC
TRBJ2-7,TRBV4-2,NA,NA,CASSQEAQDSYEQYF,TGTGCCAGCAGCCAAGAGGCACAGGACTCCTACGAGCAGTACTTC
TRBJ2-3,TRBV6-5,NA,once,CASSSPGNTDTQYF,TGTGCCAGCAGTTCCCCGGGAAACACAGATACGCAGTATTTT
TRBJ2-7,TRBV5-1,NA,NA,CASSLGSSVYEQYF,TGCGCCAGCAGCTTGGGATCTAGCGTCTACGAGCAGTACTTC
TRBJ2-7,TRBV5-6,NA,NA,CASSLEGESYEQYF,TGTGCCAGCAGCTTGGAAGGGGAATCCTACGAGCAGTACTTC
TRBJ2-7,TRBV30,NA,NA,CAWRDRTGLESSYEQYF,TGTGCCTGGAGGGACCGAACAGGGCTCGAGAGCTCCTACGAGCAGTACTTC
TRBJ2-3,TRBV19,TRBD1,NA,CASTGQGGTGDTQYF,TGTGCCAGTACCGGACAGGGGGGGACCGGAGATACGCAGTATTTT